Here is one TCR beta chain with its context. Per the study methods: How many nucleated cells were present was estimated from reference gene primer amplification. Measured with immunoSEQ multiplex PCR; TCRdb has only the in-frame clones, and not every one. V and J calls and clone size are given by that table; D and trimming were obtained from the DNA. The table records 85,000 to 110,000 clones, approximately 84% of them present only once. This sample stems from a study of blood T cell repertoires in COVID-19. Turning to the study itself: Whether acute or convalescent, the COVID-19 samples came from the United States, Italy and Spain. PBMCs, B-cell-depleted T cells, or T cells were the source of the cDNA or gDNA that made up the material.

The germline V gene has CDR1 SGHTA and CDR2 FQGTGA. V lost 1 base and J lost 4; bases outside the gene matches: 7. This CDR3 contains 18 residues. Sequenced: peripheral blood. This sequence joins TRBV7-3 and TRBJ2-2, with 12 bases aligning to TRBD2. The TCR was taken from a human donor in a cohort sampled during active COVID-19. The CDR3 sequence is CASSLKSSGGATTGELFF. The DNA for the CDR3 is TGTGCCAGCAGCTTAAAGTCTAGCGGGGGGGCGACCACCGGGGAGCTGTTTTTT.